This TCR beta chain was recorded in a study of tumor and adjacent non-tumor tissue in lung cancer (dated by TCRdb to the late 2010s). At the level of the whole study: By cancer type, the cohort comprised some twelve adenocarcinoma patients, a couple of squamous cell carcinoma patients and 1 small cell lung cancer patient. Ages among the approximately 15 patients ranged from about 31 to 76 years, there were around 10 men and 5 women, and disease was at TNM stage I to III. Sequencing produced about 120,000,000 productive TCRbeta reads in total, an average of about 4.2 million reads per sample. The study compared bulk TCRbeta repertoires from lung tumor tissue and matched distant non-tumor lung tissue of roughly 15 lung cancer patients. TCRbeta CDR3 sequencing was performed on approximately 30 paired specimens, with one tumor sample and one normal lung sample collected per patient. Broad study findings and their caveats: Peripheral blood was not sequenced, so blood TCRbeta repertoires were not examined in the lung cancer patients of the study. Significantly higher TCR diversity was found in younger patients, and higher tumor TCR diversity was associated with shorter overall and disease-free survival. Neither the sequencing platform nor unique molecular identifiers are mentioned in the methods. Tumor tissue showed significantly greater TCR diversity (inverse Simpson) than normal lung tissue (around 450 vs 150, P = 0.0075, Mann-Whitney U test). The cohort had only about 16 patients, and the authors noted that larger samples and more detailed clinical data are needed. The top 100 clones accounted for a significantly larger cumulative portion of the repertoire in normal lung than in tumor tissue.

The library was generated by multiplex PCR. TCRdb names Illumina HiSeq 2500 as the instrument used. TCRbeta libraries were constructed through three rounds of nested PCR with primers (Table S4) according to protocols modified from ARM-PCR. PCR products of 200-500 bp were gel-excised and purified with the QIAquick gel extraction kit before sequencing. In the paper's pipeline: Trimmomatic was used to clean the reads, FLASH merged the cleaned reads into complete CDR3 sequences, and MiTCR assigned the sequences to V(D)J germline segments. VDJtools was used to compute clonal diversity as the inverse Simpson's index. In-frame sequences lacking a premature stop codon were counted as productive reads. Clones were called with MiXCR by TCRdb after fastp trimmed the public reads at Q25, and only in-frame beta chains were retained. CDR3 protein sequences are deduplicated, and each keeps its most common genes and DNA. None of the V and J calls come from the authors' own analysis; TCRdb made them. The sample table holds 60,000 to 95,000 distinct CDR3 sequences, of which around four fifths were seen once. The ten largest clones take up about an eighth of the sample.

About this clonotype itself: No antigen is known for it. One junction end disagrees with the germline gene, perhaps due to a read error.

RNA was isolated from bulk unsorted tissue, and RNA quality was assessed with a NanoDrop ND-1000 and an Agilent 2100. The donors were newly diagnosed lung cancer patients admitted for thoracic surgery in China from August to November 2014 who had not received prior chemotherapy. Patients with previous radiotherapy or chemotherapy, or with another concurrent cancer, were excluded from the study. Surgical tissue pieces of roughly 1-2.1 cm3 were preserved in RNAlater solution and stored at -80 °C until use. CDR1 and CDR2, per the germline V gene, are MRHNA and SNTAGT. From cysteine to phenylalanine, the CDR3 is 16 amino acids long. The entry retains the CDR3 DNA only, 48 bases that are in frame from base 1.

The chain couples TRBV6-4 to TRBJ2-3; 11 junctional bases match TRBD2. The sequenced sample was lung tumor tissue. The receptor was isolated from a woman in her forties or fifties with non-small cell lung cancer. The DNA is TGTGCCAGCAGTGACTCGGGGACTAGCGGCACAGATACGCTGTATTTT. Its amino acids are CASSDSGTSGTDTLYF.